This record concerns one TCR beta chain sequence. The data were taken from a study of blood T cell repertoires in COVID-19. Before being deemed recovered, Cohort 3 donors had two negative PCRs, clearance, or symptom resolution. Authors' processing steps: Reference gene primers were amplified, and this amplification served to estimate nucleated cell counts. Using immunoSEQ multiplex PCR, the repertoire was profiled, and TCRdb retains in-frame clones only, with some absent. V, J and clone size derive from that table, while D and trimming were established from the DNA sequence. In the table there are 240,000 or so clones, roughly 91% of which are singletons. CDR1 MDHEN and CDR2 SYDVKM come from the germline V gene. V dropped 3 bases and J dropped 4; count of bases not matched to a gene: 3. This CDR3 contains 15 residues.

The sequencing sample was made of PBMCs or T cells enriched from blood (not recorded which). The chain is built from TRBV28 and TRBJ2-1, with TRBD2 matching 10 bases. This receptor was identified in a middle-aged man who had recovered from COVID-19. The CDR3 sequence: CASSLWTSGYNEQFF. Here the CDR3 DNA reads TGTGCCAGCAGTTTGTGGACTAGCGGTTACAATGAGCAGTTCTTC.